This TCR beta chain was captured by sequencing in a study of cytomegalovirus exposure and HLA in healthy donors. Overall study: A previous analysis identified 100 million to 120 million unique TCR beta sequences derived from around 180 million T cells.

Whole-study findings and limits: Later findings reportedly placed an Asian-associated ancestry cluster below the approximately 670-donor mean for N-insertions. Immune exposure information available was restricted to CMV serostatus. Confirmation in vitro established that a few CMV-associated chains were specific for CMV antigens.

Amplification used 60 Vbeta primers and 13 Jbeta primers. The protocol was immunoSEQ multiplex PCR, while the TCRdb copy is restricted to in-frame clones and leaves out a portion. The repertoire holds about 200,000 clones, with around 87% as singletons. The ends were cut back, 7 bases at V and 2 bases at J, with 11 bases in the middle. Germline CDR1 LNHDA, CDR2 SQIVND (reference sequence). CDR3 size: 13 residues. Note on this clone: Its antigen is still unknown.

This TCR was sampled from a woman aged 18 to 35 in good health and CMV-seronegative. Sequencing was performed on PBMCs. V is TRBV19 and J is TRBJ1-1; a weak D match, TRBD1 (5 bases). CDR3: CASTLDRNTEAFF. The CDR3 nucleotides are TGTGCCAGTACCCTAGACAGAAACACTGAAGCTTTCTTT.